This entry lists 26 T cell receptor beta chains sequenced from one sample in a study of CD8+ T cells in alopecia areata. RNA, once extracted, was reverse transcribed into cDNA for use as the sequencing template. Sequencing was performed with immunoSEQ multiplex PCR; in TCRdb, only in-frame clones are kept and a portion is missing. In the table there are 150,000 or so clones, approximately 65% of which are singletons. The treatment denotes: oral pan-JAK inhibitor, 5-10 mg twice daily. Specimen: CD4+ T cells sorted from blood, collected at week 4, from a patient treated with tofacitinib. These receptors were obtained from a human donor with alopecia areata.

V is TRBV6-5 and J is TRBJ1-6; D is ambiguous. V dropped 6 bases and J dropped 5 bases, with 5 bases sitting between them. The CDR3 runs 12 residues. The V gene's germline CDR1 is MNHEY and CDR2 SVGAGI. The CDR3 reads CASSTDNSPLHF. DNA of the CDR3: TGTGCCAGCAGCACGGATAATTCACCCCTCCACTTT.

This chain links TRBV30 with TRBJ1-2; D is unresolved. The germline gives CDR1 GTSNPN, CDR2 SVGIG (reference sequence). This CDR3 is 13 amino acids long. The germline V and J ends were trimmed by 2 bases and 4 bases, with 11 bases remaining between them. The CDR3 DNA is TGTGCCTGGAGTCCACGCCTTAGCTATGGCTACACCTTC. Amino acid sequence: CAWSPRLSYGYTF.

This chain joins TRBV5-6 and TRBJ1-5; 10 bases line up with TRBD1. CDR3 length: 16 amino acids. V lost 4 bases, J lost 2 bases, and 6 bases stayed unmatched. Germline CDR1 and CDR2: SGHDT and YYEEEE. CDR3 bases: TGTGCCAGCAGCCGAACCGGGACAGGGGGCAATCAGCCCCAGCATTTT. Protein: CASSRTGTGGNQPQHF.

This clone occurred a few times. A junction boundary mismatches the germline segment, possibly from a read error. The chain uses TRBV18 and TRBJ1-1; D remains ambiguous. In germline, CDR1 is KGHSH, CDR2 LQKENI. The CDR3 totals 15 residues. The CDR3 reads CASSPVGDLNSEAFF. CDR3 bases: TGTGCCAGCTCACCGGTTGGGGATTTGAACTCTGAAGCTTTCTTT.

This sequence joins TRBV11-1 and TRBJ1-1; no clear D gene. This CDR3 comprises 14 residues. The germline gives CDR1 SGHAT, CDR2 FQDESV (reference sequence). V lost 3 bases and J 1 base, leaving 9 bases between the germline ends. The CDR3 sequence: CASSFVSQNTEAFF. CDR3 coding DNA: TGTGCCAGCAGCTTTGTCAGCCAGAACACTGAAGCTTTCTTT.

The chain uses TRBV7-2 and TRBJ2-1; D is unclear. Germline loops: CDR1 SGHTA, CDR2 FQGNSA. With 1 base removed from V and 6 bases from J, the gap between germline ends came to 1 base. This CDR3 spans 11 amino acids. The CDR3 loop is CASSLVNEQFF. CDR3 nucleotide sequence: TGTGCCAGCAGCTTAGTCAATGAGCAGTTCTTC.

The V and J genes are TRBV30 and TRBJ2-5; possible D gene TRBD2, 6 bases. The germline gives CDR1 GTSNPN, CDR2 SVGIG (reference sequence). The CDR3 contains 15 residues. V lost 0 bases and J lost 0, with 11 bases in between. CDR3 protein: CAWSVRSGHQETQYF. CDR3 DNA: TGTGCCTGGAGTGTACGAAGCGGGCACCAAGAGACCCAGTACTTC.

V gene TRBV5-1 combines with J gene TRBJ2-1, with 8 nucleotides matching TRBD1. J was trimmed by 7 bases and V by 4 bases; bases with no gene match: 10. This CDR3 has 15 residues. The germline CDR1 and CDR2 sequences are SGHRS and YFSETQ. The CDR3: CASSPTTGEVNEQFF. In DNA, the CDR3 is TGCGCCAGCAGCCCGACGACAGGGGAAGTAAATGAGCAGTTCTTC.

There are many counts of this clone. V usage is TRBV4-1 and J usage is TRBJ2-3, with 15 bases matching TRBD2. Germline V gene lookup returns CDR1 MGHRA and CDR2 YSYEKL. J was trimmed by 3 bases and V by 2 bases; bases with no gene match: 6. This CDR3 contains 18 residues. CDR3 protein: CASSQIGTSGGRTDTQYF. CDR3 in DNA: TGCGCCAGCAGCCAAATCGGGACTAGCGGGGGGCGAACAGATACGCAGTATTTT.

This clone was counted only a few times. The chain couples TRBV19 to TRBJ2-6; 7 bases align to TRBD1. The V gene's germline CDR1 is LNHDA and CDR2 SQIVND (reference sequence). This CDR3 contains 16 residues. The junction had 8 bases not matched to a gene; V was cut back by 5 bases and J by 4 bases. The CDR3 loop is CASSPDRAPGANVLTF. The CDR3 DNA follows: TGTGCCAGTAGTCCCGACAGGGCACCCGGGGCCAACGTCCTGACTTTC.

The CDR3 is CSVAVRGQETQYF. For the CDR3, the DNA is TGCAGCGTTGCGGTCAGGGGACAAGAGACCCAGTACTTC. The chain is built from TRBV29-1 and TRBJ2-5; possibly TRBD1 for D (6 bases). Germline CDR1 reads SQVTM; CDR2 reads ANQGSEA. V gave up 4 bases and J gave up 2 bases, with 11 bases separating them. The CDR3 spans 13 residues.

This chain uses TRBV9 with TRBJ2-7, with TRBD1 matching over 7 bases. The V gene's germline CDR1 is SGDLS and CDR2 YYNGEE. V shed 1 base and J 5 bases; nucleotides not matched to a gene: 0. The CDR3 is made up of 12 amino acids. CDR3 bases: TGTGCCAGCAGCGTACAGGGGGACGAGCAGTACTTC. Amino acids: CASSVQGDEQYF.

This clone was counted a few times. The genes are TRBV29-1 and TRBJ2-4, with 8 bases aligning to TRBD2. V trimming: 3 bases; J trimming: 6 bases; junction bases outside the gene matches: 7. The CDR3 loop spans 14 amino acids. From germline, CDR1 is SQVTM and CDR2 ANQGSEA. The CDR3 DNA follows: TGCAGCGTTGATGATTCGGCGGGGGGAAACATTCAGTACTTC. Translation gives CSVDDSAGGNIQYF.

The rearrangement uses TRBV5-1 and TRBJ2-1; 7 nucleotides align to TRBD1. The CDR3 extends over 16 amino acids. The germline V gene encodes CDR1 SGHRS and CDR2 YFSETQ. J lost 2 bases, V lost 4 bases, and 9 bases had no gene match. The CDR3 coding sequence is TGCGCCAGCAGCCCCCCGACAGGGATCGCCTACAATGAGCAGTTCTTC. Translated: CASSPPTGIAYNEQFF.

CDR3 protein: CASIPFYRGASEAFF. The CDR3 DNA reads as TGTGCCAGCATTCCATTCTACAGGGGCGCCTCTGAAGCTTTCTTT. The chain carries TRBV2 and TRBJ1-1; 7 positions agree with TRBD1. In germline, CDR1 is SNHLY, CDR2 FYNNEI. The CDR3 runs to 15 residues. J lost 6 bases, V lost 7 bases, and 14 bases had no gene match.

V usage is TRBV15 and J usage is TRBJ2-1, with TRBD2 as a possible D gene (6 bases). The CDR3 contains 16 residues. V lost 3 bases and J 0 bases, leaving 12 bases between the germline ends. The germline CDR1 and CDR2 sequences are LNHNV and YYDKDF (reference sequence). CDR3 sequence (DNA): TGTGCCACCAGCAGCCTGGGACTGAGCTCCTACAATGAGCAGTTCTTC. Translating gives CATSSLGLSSYNEQFF.

This chain connects TRBV7-9 to TRBJ1-1, with D unclear. Germline CDR1 and CDR2: SEHNR and FQNEAQ (reference sequence). V was clipped by 2 bases and J by 0 bases, with 4 bases between them. The CDR3 is made up of 13 amino acids. Here the CDR3 DNA reads TGTGCCAGCAGCTTAACTGTGAACACTGAAGCTTTCTTT. This encodes CASSLTVNTEAFF.

This clone has a handful of counts. J is TRBJ1-1 and V is TRBV6-5; the match to TRBD1 covers 8 bases. The CDR3 length is 16 residues. Germline CDR1 reads MNHEY; CDR2 reads SVGAGI. Trimming cost V 2 bases and J 1 base; bases outside gene matches: 6. CDR3 sequence: CASSYRTGTGNTEAFF. The CDR3 DNA follows: TGTGCCAGCAGTTACCGAACCGGGACAGGGAACACTGAAGCTTTCTTT.

This clone has a handful of counts. This chain uses TRBV7-2 with TRBJ2-1, with D possibly matching TRBD2 (7 bases). The CDR3 contains 12 residues. The germline gives CDR1 SGHTA, CDR2 FQGNSA. V was pared by 2 bases and J by 12 bases, with 11 bases between. For the CDR3, the DNA is TGTGCCAGCAGCTTATCGGGGGGCCCGCAGTTCTTC. Protein sequence: CASSLSGGPQFF.

The chain combines TRBV11-2 with TRBJ2-1; D possibly corresponds to TRBD1 (5 bases). Germline V lookup: CDR1 SGHAT, CDR2 FQNNGV. There are 16 residues in the CDR3. With 4 bases removed from V and 0 bases from J, the gap between germline ends came to 13 bases. DNA for the CDR3: TGTGCCAGCAGCTCGTTCAGGACATACTCCTACAATGAGCAGTTCTTC. Residues: CASSSFRTYSYNEQFF.

The V and J genes are TRBV30 and TRBJ1-2, with D possibly TRBD1 on 5 matching bases. The germline V and J ends were trimmed by 0 bases and 7 bases, with 12 bases remaining between them. Germline CDR1 and CDR2: GTSNPN and SVGIG (reference sequence). The CDR3 is 13 amino acids. In nucleotides, the CDR3 is TGTGCCTGGAGTGTACTGACAGCCGGTGGCTACACCTTC. It yields the protein CAWSVLTAGGYTF.

J is TRBJ2-5 and V is TRBV5-4; weak D call: TRBD1 (6 bases). V was shortened by 5 bases and J by 1 base, with 12 bases between the two germline ends. The CDR3 contains 14 residues. CDR1 is SGHNT, CDR2 YYREEE, per germline (reference sequence). CDR3 loop: CASRRTGTQETQYF. CDR3 in DNA: TGTGCCAGCAGACGAACAGGGACCCAAGAGACCCAGTACTTC.

The chain employs TRBV9 and TRBJ2-3; D may be TRBD2 (6 bases). The germline V gene has CDR1 SGDLS and CDR2 YYNGEE. V lost 6 bases and J lost 3, with 8 bases in between. The CDR3 length is 12 residues. The CDR3 coding sequence is TGTGCCAGCACTGGGAGGACAGATACGCAGTATTTT. As protein: CASTGRTDTQYF.

The chain combines TRBV4-3 with TRBJ1-6; the D is unclear. Germline V lookup: CDR1 LGHNA, CDR2 YSLEER. The CDR3 is made up of 15 amino acids. V lost 0 bases and J 9 bases, leaving 12 bases between the germline ends. CDR3 DNA sequence: TGCGCCAGCAGCCAAGAAACCGGGAGGAGTTCACCCCTCCACTTT. Its translation: CASSQETGRSSPLHF.

This chain links TRBV30 with TRBJ2-5, with 7 bases that match TRBD2. Germline CDR1 and CDR2: GTSNPN and SVGIG (reference sequence). Unmatched junction bases numbered 8, after V lost 5 bases and J lost 5 bases. The CDR3 is 13 amino acids. DNA for the CDR3: TGTGCCTGGGAAGGACCCGGGGGGGAGACCCAGTACTTC. It translates to CAWEGPGGETQYF. Based on the CDR3 plus reference TRBV30 and TRBJ2-5, the full variable domain is SQTIHQWPATLVQPVGSPLSLECTVEGTSNPNLYWYRQAAGRGLQLLFYSVGIGQISSEVPQNLSASRPQDRQFILSSKKLLLSDSGFYLCAWEGPGGETQYFGPGTRLLVL.

This chain joins TRBV7-9 and TRBJ1-4; TRBD1 is a possible D gene (5 bases). The germline CDR1 and CDR2 sequences are SEHNR and FQNEAQ (reference sequence). The CDR3 loop spans 15 amino acids. The V end lost 5 bases, the J end lost 7 bases, and 17 bases lay between the germline ends. For the CDR3, the DNA is TGTGCCAGCAGCCATTTCGGGGGTGAGGGTGAAAAACTGTTTTTT. This encodes CASSHFGGEGEKLFF.